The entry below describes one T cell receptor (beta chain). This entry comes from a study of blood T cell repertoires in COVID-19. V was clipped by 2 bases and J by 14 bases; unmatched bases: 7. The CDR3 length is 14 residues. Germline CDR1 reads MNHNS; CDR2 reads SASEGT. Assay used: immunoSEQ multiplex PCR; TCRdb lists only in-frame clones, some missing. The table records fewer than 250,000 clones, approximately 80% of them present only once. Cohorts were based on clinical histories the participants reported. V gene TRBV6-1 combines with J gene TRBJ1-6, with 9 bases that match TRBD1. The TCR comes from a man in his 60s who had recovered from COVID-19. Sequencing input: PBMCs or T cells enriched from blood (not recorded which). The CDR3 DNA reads TGTGCCAGCAGTGAATGGACAGGGGCCCCGGCCCTCCACTTT. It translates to CASSEWTGAPALHF.